One sample yielded the 18 T cell receptor beta chains listed below, sequenced in a study of blood T cell repertoires in COVID-19. The method was immunoSEQ multiplex PCR; TCRdb's version includes in-frame clones alone and lacks a portion of them. The sample has hundreds of thousands of clones, roughly nine tenths seen once. The sample consisted of PBMCs or T cells enriched from blood (not recorded which). The receptors derive from a man aged 18 to 29 who had recovered from COVID-19.

The chain carries TRBV12-5 and TRBJ2-5; tentatively, D is TRBD1 (5 bases). V gave up 2 bases and J gave up 4 bases, with 8 bases separating them. This CDR3 has 13 amino acids. CDR1 is LGHNT and CDR2 is FRNRAP in the germline V gene. The CDR3 DNA is TGTGCTAGTGGTTTGCTAAGGGGAGAGACCCAGTACTTC. Translation: CASGLLRGETQYF.

This clone came up once. Other DNA sequences in the same sample also yield this CDR3. CDR3 sequence reads: CASSPTGSTDTQYF. The DNA for the CDR3 is TGTGCCAGCAGCCCTACCGGGAGTACAGATACGCAGTATTTT. The V and J genes are TRBV7-3 and TRBJ2-3; D perhaps matches TRBD2 (6 bases). CDR1 SGHTA and CDR2 FQGTGA come from the germline V gene. CDR3 size: 14 residues. V gave up 5 bases and J gave up 3 bases, with 12 bases separating them.

This chain links TRBV19 with TRBJ2-4; no reliable D call. The length of the CDR3 is 15 residues. V lost 4 bases and J lost 0, with 10 bases in between. The germline gives CDR1 LNHDA, CDR2 SQIVND (reference sequence). CDR3 protein: CASSTFLLAKNIQYF. In DNA form, the CDR3 reads TGTGCCAGTAGTACCTTTCTACTAGCCAAAAACATTCAGTACTTC.

The rearrangement links TRBV5-5 to TRBJ1-1; D unclear. This CDR3 region has 12 residues. Trimming took off 5 bases at V and 4 bases at J, with 9 bases between the two ends. The germline CDR1 and CDR2 sequences are SGHKS and YYEKEE (reference sequence). CDR3 loop: CASSPFGTEAFF. The CDR3 coding sequence is TGTGCCAGCAGTCCGTTCGGCACTGAAGCTTTCTTT.

The count of this clone is one. This rearrangement joins TRBV5-1 to TRBJ2-1, with 11 bases matching TRBD1. The trim removed 3 bases at V and 12 bases at J, leaving 8 bases unmatched. This CDR3 is 14 amino acids long. Germline CDR1 and CDR2: SGHRS and YFSETQ. CDR3 in DNA: TGCGCCAGCAGCTCCACGGACAGGGGGCTTGGGCAGTTCTTC. This encodes CASSSTDRGLGQFF.

This chain joins TRBV4-1 and TRBJ2-5; 10 positions agree with TRBD1. The CDR3 consists of 18 residues. V shed 1 base, J shed 4 bases, and the junction held 12 bases outside the gene matches. CDR1 is MGHRA and CDR2 is YSYEKL in the germline V gene. CDR3 residues: CASSQVVAGTGDGETQYF. CDR3 DNA: TGCGCCAGCAGCCAAGTAGTCGCGGGGACAGGGGATGGAGAGACCCAGTACTTC.

The chain is built from TRBV5-1 and TRBJ1-5; TRBD1 might be the D (5 bases). Trimming pared 0 bases from V and 5 bases from J, leaving 12 bases between. Germline V gives CDR1 SGHRS, CDR2 YFSETQ. CDR3 length: 15 amino acids. The CDR3 DNA follows: TGCGCCAGCAGCTTGGCCGGGGGTTTCGATCAGCCCCAGCATTTT. Translating it yields CASSLAGGFDQPQHF.

This rearrangement joins TRBV7-9 to TRBJ2-2; TRBD2 agrees at 7 bases. Unmatched junction bases numbered 7, after V lost 6 bases and J lost 0 bases. The CDR3 covers 16 residues. Germline-derived CDR1 and CDR2 are SEHNR and FQNEAQ (reference sequence). DNA for the CDR3: TGTGCCAGCAGGTACGAACTAGCGACGAACACCGGGGAGCTGTTTTTT. Protein product: CASRYELATNTGELFF. The variable domain in full, completed from reference TRBV7-9 and TRBJ2-2, reads DTGVSQNPRHKITKRGQNVTFRCDPISEHNRLYWYRQTLGQGPEFLTYFQNEAQLEKSRLLSDRFSAERPKGSFSTLEIQRTEQGDSAMYLCASRYELATNTGELFFGEGSRLTVL.

This rearrangement joins TRBV5-6 to TRBJ1-3; D may be TRBD1 (6 bases). V lost 0 bases, J lost 7 bases, and 11 bases lay in between. The CDR3 extends over 14 amino acids. Germline assignment: CDR1 SGHDT and CDR2 YYEEEE. CDR3 in amino acids: CASSLGQVFNTIYF. In nucleotides, the CDR3 is TGTGCCAGCAGCTTGGGACAGGTTTTCAACACCATATATTTT.

The rearrangement joins TRBV19 to TRBJ1-5; maybe TRBD1 (5 bases). Germline V gives CDR1 LNHDA, CDR2 SQIVND (reference sequence). The CDR3 sequence is 14 residues long. Trimming took 7 bases from V and 0 from J, leaving 10 bases between them. Written as DNA, the CDR3 is TGTGCCAGTAATCAGGGTCGTAGCAATCAGCCCCAGCATTTT. Protein product: CASNQGRSNQPQHF.

The chain has TRBV18 and TRBJ2-5, with 7 bases that match TRBD1. The J segment lost 2 bases and the V segment lost 6 bases, leaving 12 bases of the junction unmatched. Germline V CDR1 and CDR2: KGHSH, LQKENI. CDR3 length: 16 amino acids. DNA of the CDR3: TGTGCCAGCTCCGGGGCCAGACAGGGTTGGCAAGAGACCCAGTACTTC. It translates to CASSGARQGWQETQYF.

V and J are TRBV7-3 and TRBJ1-1, with 7 bases lining up with TRBD1. The V segment lost 2 bases and the J segment 0 bases; nucleotides outside the gene matches: 3. The CDR3 consists of 15 residues. The germline gives CDR1 SGHTA, CDR2 FQGTGA. CDR3 amino acids: CASSLGQGVNTEAFF. The CDR3, as DNA: TGTGCCAGCAGCTTAGGGCAGGGGGTGAACACTGAAGCTTTCTTT.

The rearrangement links TRBV11-2 to TRBJ2-2; D is possibly TRBD1 (7 bases). This CDR3 region has 15 residues. Germline V CDR1 and CDR2: SGHAT, FQNNGV. Trimming left V 4 bases short and J 7 bases short, with 16 bases between. CDR3 protein: CASSSTGTLRGELFF. CDR3 nucleotides: TGTGCCAGCAGCTCGACAGGGACTTTACGCGGGGAGCTGTTTTTT.

The chain couples TRBV27 to TRBJ2-7, with 9 bases aligning to TRBD1. In germline, CDR1 is MNHEY, CDR2 SMNVEV (reference sequence). This CDR3 has 15 amino acids. V was pared by 4 bases and J by 1 base, with 5 bases of the junction left unmatched. The CDR3, as DNA: TGTGCCAGCAGTTCCGGGACAGGGATTTCCTACGAGCAGTACTTC. Residues: CASSSGTGISYEQYF.

This clone has a single count. V is TRBV3-1 (or the pseudogene TRBV3-2) and J is TRBJ1-2; 10 bases are a match to TRBD1. CDR1 is LGHDT, CDR2 YNNKEL, per germline (reference sequence). Losses at the gene ends were 4 bases for V and 3 bases for J; bases not matched to a gene: 14. CDR3 length equals 18 residues. The CDR3 here is CASSPRPGQGPGDYGYTF. DNA for the CDR3: TGTGCCAGCAGCCCGAGACCGGGACAGGGGCCTGGTGACTATGGCTACACCTTC.

As DNA, the CDR3 is TGTGCCAGCAGCCGCTCAACTTACGAGCAGTACTTC. Translation gives CASSRSTYEQYF. This chain uses TRBV5-6 with TRBJ2-7; D call uncertain. The CDR3 extends over 12 amino acids. The germline gives CDR1 SGHDT, CDR2 YYEEEE. The V and J ends lost 4 bases and 4 bases respectively, with 9 bases between them.

This chain connects TRBV11-3 to TRBJ2-7; 8 positions agree with TRBD2. Trimming removed 5 bases from V and 3 bases from J; junction bases left unmatched: 12. CDR1 is SGHNT and CDR2 is YENEEA in the germline V gene. The CDR3 consists of 16 residues. This chain's CDR3 is CASSLRAGGGFYEQYF. CDR3 in DNA: TGTGCCAGCAGCCTACGGGCGGGAGGTGGCTTCTACGAGCAGTACTTC. The variable domain in full, completed from reference TRBV11-3 and TRBJ2-7, reads EAGVVQSPRYKIIEKKQPVAFWCNPISGHNTLYWYLQNLGQGPELLIRYENEEAVDDSQLPKDRFSAERLKGVDSTLKIQPAELGDSAVYLCASSLRAGGGFYEQYFGPGTRLTVT.

The genes are TRBV2 and TRBJ1-5, with TRBD1 as a possible D gene (6 bases). Trimming cost V 8 bases and J 5 bases, with 16 bases left between them. CDR1 SNHLY and CDR2 FYNNEI come from the germline V gene. This CDR3 region has 14 residues. Here the CDR3 reads CASGAQGTDQPQHF. The CDR3 nucleotides read TGTGCCAGCGGGGCACAGGGAACAGATCAGCCCCAGCATTTT.